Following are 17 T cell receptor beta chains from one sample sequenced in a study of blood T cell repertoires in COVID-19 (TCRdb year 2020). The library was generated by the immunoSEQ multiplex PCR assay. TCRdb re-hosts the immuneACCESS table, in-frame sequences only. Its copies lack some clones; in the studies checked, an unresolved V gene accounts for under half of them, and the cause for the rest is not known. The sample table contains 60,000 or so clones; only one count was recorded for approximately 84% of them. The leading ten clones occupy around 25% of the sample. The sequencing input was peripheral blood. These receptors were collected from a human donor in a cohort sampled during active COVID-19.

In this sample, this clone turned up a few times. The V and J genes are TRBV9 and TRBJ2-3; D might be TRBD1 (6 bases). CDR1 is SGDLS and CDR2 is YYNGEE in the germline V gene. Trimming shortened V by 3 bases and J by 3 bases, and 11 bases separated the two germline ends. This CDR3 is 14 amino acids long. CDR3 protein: CASSGGQGTDTQYF. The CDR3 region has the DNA TGTGCCAGCAGCGGAGGGCAGGGGACAGATACGCAGTATTTT. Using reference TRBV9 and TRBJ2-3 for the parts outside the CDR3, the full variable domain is DSGVTQTPKHLITATGQRVTLRCSPRSGDLSVYWYQQSLDQGLQFLIQYYNGEERAKGNILERFSAQQFPDLHSELNLSSLELGDSALYFCASSGGQGTDTQYFGPGTRLTVL.

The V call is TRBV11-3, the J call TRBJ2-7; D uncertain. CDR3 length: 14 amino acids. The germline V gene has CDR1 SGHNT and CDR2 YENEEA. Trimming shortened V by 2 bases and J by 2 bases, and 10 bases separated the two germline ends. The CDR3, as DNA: TGTGCCAGCAGCTTAAACCCGGAGCCCTACGAGCAGTACTTC. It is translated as CASSLNPEPYEQYF.

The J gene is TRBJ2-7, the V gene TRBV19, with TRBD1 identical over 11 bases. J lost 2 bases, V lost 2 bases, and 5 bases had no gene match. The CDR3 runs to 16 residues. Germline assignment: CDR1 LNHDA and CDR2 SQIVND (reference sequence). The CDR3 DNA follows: TGTGCCAGTAGTATATTCGGACAGGGGGCCGCCTACGAGCAGTACTTC. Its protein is CASSIFGQGAAYEQYF.

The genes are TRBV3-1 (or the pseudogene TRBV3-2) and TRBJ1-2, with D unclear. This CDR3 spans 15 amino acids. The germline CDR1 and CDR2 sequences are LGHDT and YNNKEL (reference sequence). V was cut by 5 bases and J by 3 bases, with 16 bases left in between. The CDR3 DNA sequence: TGTGCCAGCAGCTTCTTAGGTGTGAGGGACTATGGCTACACCTTC. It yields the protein CASSFLGVRDYGYTF.

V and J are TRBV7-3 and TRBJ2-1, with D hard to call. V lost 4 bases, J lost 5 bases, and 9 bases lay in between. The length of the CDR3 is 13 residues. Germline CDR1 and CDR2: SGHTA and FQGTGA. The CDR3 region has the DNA TGTGCCAGCAGCTCTGGCAGGAACAATGAGCAGTTCTTC. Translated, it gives CASSSGRNNEQFF.

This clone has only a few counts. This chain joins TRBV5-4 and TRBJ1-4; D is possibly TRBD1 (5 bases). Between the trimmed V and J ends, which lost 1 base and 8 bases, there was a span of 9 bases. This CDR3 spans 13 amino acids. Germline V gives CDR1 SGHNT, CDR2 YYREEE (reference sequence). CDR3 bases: TGTGCCAGCAGCTTGCCGACAGCCGAAAAACTGTTTTTT. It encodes CASSLPTAEKLFF.

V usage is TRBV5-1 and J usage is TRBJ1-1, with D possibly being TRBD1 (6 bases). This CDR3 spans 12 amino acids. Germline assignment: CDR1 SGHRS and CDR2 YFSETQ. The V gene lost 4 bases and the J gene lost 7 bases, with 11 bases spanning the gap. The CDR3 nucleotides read TGCGCCAGCAGCCGGGGGGCTTATGAAGCTTTCTTT. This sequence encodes CASSRGAYEAFF.

The CDR3 spells CASSPEGGVPYGYTF. CDR3 nucleotides: TGTGCCAGCTCTCCGGAAGGGGGCGTTCCCTATGGCTACACCTTC. The chain has TRBV18 and TRBJ1-2, with 7 positions matching TRBD1. CDR1 KGHSH and CDR2 LQKENI come from the germline V gene. With 6 bases clipped from V and 4 bases from J, the junction kept 11 bases outside the gene matches. The CDR3 sequence is 15 residues long.

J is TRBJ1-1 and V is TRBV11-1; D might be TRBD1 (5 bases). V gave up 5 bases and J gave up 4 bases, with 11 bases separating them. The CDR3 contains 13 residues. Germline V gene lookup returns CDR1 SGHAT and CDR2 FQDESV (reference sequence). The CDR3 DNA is TGTGCCAGCAGCCCCGGACAACGCACTGAAGCTTTCTTT. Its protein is CASSPGQRTEAFF.

In DNA, the CDR3 is TGTGCCAGCAGCCTTTCCGGGGGGCAGGATGAAGCTTTCTTT. The encoded protein is CASSLSGGQDEAFF. V is TRBV14 and J is TRBJ1-1, with D perhaps matching TRBD1 (6 bases). V lost 4 bases to trimming and J lost 7 bases, with 16 bases between them. Germline values: CDR1 SGHDN, CDR2 FVKESK. This CDR3 spans 14 amino acids.

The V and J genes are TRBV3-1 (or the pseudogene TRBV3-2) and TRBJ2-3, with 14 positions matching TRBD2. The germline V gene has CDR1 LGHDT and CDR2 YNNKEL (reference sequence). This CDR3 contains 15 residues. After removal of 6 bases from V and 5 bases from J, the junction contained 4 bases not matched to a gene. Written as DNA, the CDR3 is TGTGCCAGCAGACCCGGGACTAGCGGGAGAGATACGCAGTATTTT. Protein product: CASRPGTSGRDTQYF.

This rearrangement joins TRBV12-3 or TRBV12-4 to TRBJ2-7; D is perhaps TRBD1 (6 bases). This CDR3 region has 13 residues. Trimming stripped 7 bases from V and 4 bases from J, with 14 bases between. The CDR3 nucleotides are TGTGCCAGCACACATACAGGGAATTACGAGCAGTACTTC. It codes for CASTHTGNYEQYF.

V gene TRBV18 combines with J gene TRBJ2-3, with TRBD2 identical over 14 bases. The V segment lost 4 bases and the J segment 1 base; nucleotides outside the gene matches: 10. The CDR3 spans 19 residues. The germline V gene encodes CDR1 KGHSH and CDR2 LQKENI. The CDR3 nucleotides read TGTGCCAGCTCACTGGCCGGGACTAGCGGGAGAGGAGGCACAGATACGCAGTATTTT. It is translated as CASSLAGTSGRGGTDTQYF.

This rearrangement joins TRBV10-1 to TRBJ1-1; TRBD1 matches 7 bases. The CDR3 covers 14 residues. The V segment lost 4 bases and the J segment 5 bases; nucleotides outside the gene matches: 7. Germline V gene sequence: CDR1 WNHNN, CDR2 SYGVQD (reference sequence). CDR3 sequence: CASSANRGKTEAFF. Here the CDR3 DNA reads TGCGCCAGCAGTGCCAACAGGGGCAAGACTGAAGCTTTCTTT.

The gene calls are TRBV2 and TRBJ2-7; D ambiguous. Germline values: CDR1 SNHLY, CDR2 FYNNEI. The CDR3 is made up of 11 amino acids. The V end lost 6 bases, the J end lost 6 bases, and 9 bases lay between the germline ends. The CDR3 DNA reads TGTGCCAGCAGGGAAAACGGCGAGCAGTACTTC. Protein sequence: CASRENGEQYF.

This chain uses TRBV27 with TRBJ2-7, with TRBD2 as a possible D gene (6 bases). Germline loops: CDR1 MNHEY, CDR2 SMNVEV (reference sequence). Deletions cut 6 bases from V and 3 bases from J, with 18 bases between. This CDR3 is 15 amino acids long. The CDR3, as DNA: TGTGCCAGCAGCCGTCGGTATTCGCGGGGCTACGAGCAGTACTTC. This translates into CASSRRYSRGYEQYF.

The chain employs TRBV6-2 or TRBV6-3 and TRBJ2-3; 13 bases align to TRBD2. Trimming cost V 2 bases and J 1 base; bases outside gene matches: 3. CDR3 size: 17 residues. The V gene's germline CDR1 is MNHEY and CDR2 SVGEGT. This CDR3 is CASSYRTSGGGTDTQYF. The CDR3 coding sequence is TGTGCCAGCAGTTACCGGACTAGCGGGGGAGGCACAGATACGCAGTATTTT.